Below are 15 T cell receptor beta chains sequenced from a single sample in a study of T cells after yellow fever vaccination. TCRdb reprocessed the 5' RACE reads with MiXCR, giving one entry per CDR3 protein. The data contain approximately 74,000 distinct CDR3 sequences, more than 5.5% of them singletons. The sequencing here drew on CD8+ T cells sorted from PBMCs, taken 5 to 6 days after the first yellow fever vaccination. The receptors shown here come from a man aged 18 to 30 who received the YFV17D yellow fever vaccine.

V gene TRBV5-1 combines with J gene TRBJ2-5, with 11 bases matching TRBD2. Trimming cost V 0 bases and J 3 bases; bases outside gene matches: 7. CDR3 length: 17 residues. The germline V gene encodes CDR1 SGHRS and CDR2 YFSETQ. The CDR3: CASSLGLAGGFEETQYF. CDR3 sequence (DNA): TGCGCCAGCAGCTTGGGGCTAGCGGGGGGCTTCGAAGAGACCCAGTACTTC.

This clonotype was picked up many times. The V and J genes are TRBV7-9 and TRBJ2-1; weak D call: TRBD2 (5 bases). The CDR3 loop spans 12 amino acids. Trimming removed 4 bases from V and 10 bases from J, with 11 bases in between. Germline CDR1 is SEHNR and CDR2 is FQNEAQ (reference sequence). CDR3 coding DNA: TGTGCCAGCAGCTCGGTCGGCGGGGAGCAGTTCTTC. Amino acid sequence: CASSSVGGEQFF.

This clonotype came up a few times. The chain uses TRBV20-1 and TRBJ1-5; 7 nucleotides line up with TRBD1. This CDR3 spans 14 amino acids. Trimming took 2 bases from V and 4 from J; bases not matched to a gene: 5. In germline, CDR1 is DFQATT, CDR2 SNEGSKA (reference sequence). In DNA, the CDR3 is TGCAGTGCTAGACGGACAGGACCTAATCAGCCCCAGCATTTT. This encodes CSARRTGPNQPQHF.

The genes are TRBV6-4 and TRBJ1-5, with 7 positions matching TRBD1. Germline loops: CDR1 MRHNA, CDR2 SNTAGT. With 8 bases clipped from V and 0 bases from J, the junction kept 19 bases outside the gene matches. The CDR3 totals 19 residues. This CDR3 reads CASDRRDSTYLYSNQPQHF. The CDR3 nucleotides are TGTGCCAGCGATCGGAGGGACAGTACTTACCTATATAGCAATCAGCCCCAGCATTTT.

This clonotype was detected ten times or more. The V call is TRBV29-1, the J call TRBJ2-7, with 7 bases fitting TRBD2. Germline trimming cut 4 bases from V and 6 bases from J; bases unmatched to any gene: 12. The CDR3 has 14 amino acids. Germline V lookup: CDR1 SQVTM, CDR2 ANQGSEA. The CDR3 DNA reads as TGCAGCGTTGCGAGGACTAGAGGCCGGGGCGAGCAGTACTTC. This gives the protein CSVARTRGRGEQYF.

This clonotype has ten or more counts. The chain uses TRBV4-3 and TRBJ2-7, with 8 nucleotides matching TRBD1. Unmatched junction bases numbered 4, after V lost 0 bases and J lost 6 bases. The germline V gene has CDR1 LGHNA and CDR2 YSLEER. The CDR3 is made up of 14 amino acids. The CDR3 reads CASSQDFTGGEQYF. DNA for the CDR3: TGCGCCAGCAGCCAAGACTTTACAGGGGGCGAGCAGTACTTC.

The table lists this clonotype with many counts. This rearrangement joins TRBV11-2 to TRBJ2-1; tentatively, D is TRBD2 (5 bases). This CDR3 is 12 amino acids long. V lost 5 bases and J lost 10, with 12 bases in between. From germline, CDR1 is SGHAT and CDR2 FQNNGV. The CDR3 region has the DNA TGTGCCAGCAGCGTTTTACAGCGGGAGCAGTTCTTC. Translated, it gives CASSVLQREQFF. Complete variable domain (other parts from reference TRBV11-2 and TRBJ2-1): EAGVAQSPRYKIIEKRQSVAFWCNPISGHATLYWYQQILGQGPKLLIQFQNNGVVDDSQLPKDRFSAERLKGVDSTLKIQPAKLEDSAVYLCASSVLQREQFFGPGTRLTVL.

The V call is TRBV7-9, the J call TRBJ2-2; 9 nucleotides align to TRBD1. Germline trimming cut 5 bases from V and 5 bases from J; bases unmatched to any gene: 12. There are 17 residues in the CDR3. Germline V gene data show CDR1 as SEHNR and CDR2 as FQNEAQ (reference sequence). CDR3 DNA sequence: TGTGCCAGCAGCCACCTCCGGGACAGGGTAAAGACCGGGGAGCTGTTTTTT. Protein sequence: CASSHLRDRVKTGELFF.

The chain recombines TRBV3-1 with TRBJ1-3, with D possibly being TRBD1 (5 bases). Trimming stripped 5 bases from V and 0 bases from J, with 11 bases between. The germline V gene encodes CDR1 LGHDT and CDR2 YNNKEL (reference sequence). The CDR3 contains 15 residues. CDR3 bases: TGTGCCAGCAGCGGCGACAGCAACTCTGGAAACACCATATATTTT. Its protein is CASSGDSNSGNTIYF.

The CDR3 loop reads CASSLEAGSRGSGYTF. In DNA, the CDR3 is TGTGCCAGCAGCTTAGAAGCGGGGAGCCGGGGGTCTGGCTACACCTTC. The chain recombines TRBV7-6 with TRBJ1-2, with D perhaps matching TRBD1 (5 bases). This CDR3 comprises 16 residues. V lost 1 base to trimming and J lost 7 bases, with 19 bases between them. Germline V lookup: CDR1 SGHVS, CDR2 FNYEAQ. The full variable domain, in which reference TRBV7-6 and TRBJ1-2 provide the parts outside the CDR3, is GAGVSQSPRYKVTKRGQDVALRCDPISGHVSLYWYRQALGQGPEFLTYFNYEAQQDKSGLPNDRFSAERPEGSISTLTIQRTEQRDSAMYRCASSLEAGSRGSGYTFGSGTRLTVV.

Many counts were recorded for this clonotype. CDR3 DNA: TGTGCCAGCAGTTGGGGACTACTGGAGACCCAGTACTTC. Its translation: CASSWGLLETQYF. This chain links TRBV6-5 with TRBJ2-5; 7 bases map to TRBD2. Germline trimming cut 4 bases from V and 5 bases from J; bases unmatched to any gene: 4. Per the germline V gene, CDR1 is MNHEY and CDR2 is SVGAGI. The CDR3 has 13 residues.

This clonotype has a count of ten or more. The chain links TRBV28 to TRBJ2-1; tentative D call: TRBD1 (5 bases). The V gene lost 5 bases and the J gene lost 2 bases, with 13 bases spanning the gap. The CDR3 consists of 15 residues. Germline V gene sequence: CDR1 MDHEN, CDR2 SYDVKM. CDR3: CASSLLPTAYNEQFF. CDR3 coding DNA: TGTGCCAGCAGTCTACTTCCGACAGCCTACAATGAGCAGTTCTTC.

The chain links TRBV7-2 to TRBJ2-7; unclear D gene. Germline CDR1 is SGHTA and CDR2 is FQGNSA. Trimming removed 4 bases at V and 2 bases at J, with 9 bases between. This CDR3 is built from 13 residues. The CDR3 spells CASSSLIAYEQYF. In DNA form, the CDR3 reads TGTGCCAGCAGCTCACTCATAGCCTACGAGCAGTACTTC. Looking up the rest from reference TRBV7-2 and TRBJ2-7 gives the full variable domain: GAGVSQSPSNKVTEKGKDVELRCDPISGHTALYWYRQSLGQGLEFLIYFQGNSAPDKSGLPSDRFSAERTGGSVSTLTIQRTQQEDSAVYLCASSSLIAYEQYFGPGTRLTVT.

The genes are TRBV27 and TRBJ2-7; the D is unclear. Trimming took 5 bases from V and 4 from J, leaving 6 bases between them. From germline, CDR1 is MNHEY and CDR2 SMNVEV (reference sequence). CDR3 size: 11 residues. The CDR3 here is CASSEGYEQYF. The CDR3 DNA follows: TGTGCCAGCAGTGAAGGGTACGAGCAGTACTTC.

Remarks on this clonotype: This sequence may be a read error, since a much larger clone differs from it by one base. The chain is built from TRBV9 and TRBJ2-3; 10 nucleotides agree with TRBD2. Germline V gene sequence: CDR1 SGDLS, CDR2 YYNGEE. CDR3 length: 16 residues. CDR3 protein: CASSHSGGAGGDMQYF. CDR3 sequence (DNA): TGTGCCAGCAGCCACAGCGGGGGGGCCGGAGGAGATATGCAGTATTTT.